This is a list of T cell receptor beta chains from one sample in a study of immune evolution from preneoplasia to lung adenocarcinoma. This table comes from immunoSEQ multiplex PCR, and its TCRdb copy is limited to in-frame clones, with some not included. The sample shows approximately 8,600 clones, over 80% of them seen only once. Sequenced: FFPE minimally invasive lung adenocarcinoma tissue. All receptors come from an older donor with lung adenocarcinoma. Each CDR3 is given with its conserved first and last residue. The D gene is left open where the match is weak. Clone size is shown for a subset of rows, as once, few, many or a class of expanded clone.

clone_size | j_call | d_call | v_call | cdr3_nt | cdr3_aa
. | TRBJ1-4 | . | TRBV6-5 | TGTGCCAGTTCCACAGGGAGTGAAAAACTGTTTTTT | CASSTGSEKLFF
once | TRBJ2-1 | . | TRBV18 | TGTGCCAGCTCACCTCTAGAGTACAATGAGCAGTTCTTC | CASSPLEYNEQFF
. | TRBJ1-2 | . | TRBV5-1 | TGCGCCAGCAGCTTGGATTTAGGGGACGTAGGCTACACCTTC | CASSLDLGDVGYTF
once | TRBJ2-3 | TRBD2 | TRBV28 | TGTGCCAGCGGGGCCCTAGCGGAGGGCACAGATACGCAGTATTTT | CASGALAEGTDTQYF
. | TRBJ1-2 | . | TRBV6-5 | TGTGCCAGCAGCGCCGGGACAACTTATAACTATGGCTACACCTTC | CASSAGTTYNYGYTF
. | TRBJ2-7 | . | TRBV11-3 | TGTGCCAGCAGCTGCGGACAGTACATCTCCTACGAGCAGTACTTC | CASSCGQYISYEQYF
. | TRBJ1-5 | TRBD1 | TRBV19 | TGTGCCAGTAGTATGGGACAGGGGAGCGATCAGCCCCAGCATTTT | CASSMGQGSDQPQHF
. | TRBJ1-2 | . | TRBV6-1 | TGTGCCAGCAGTGTAGGGCAGCTTAACTATGGCTACACCTTC | CASSVGQLNYGYTF
. | TRBJ1-1 | . | TRBV2 | TGTGCCAGCAGTGAGGAGGTTCGGTACACTGAAGCTTTCTTT | CASSEEVRYTEAFF
. | TRBJ2-1 | . | TRBV29-1 | TGCAGCGTTGAACCGGGACGTGGCGCGGGAAATGAGCAGTTCTTC | CSVEPGRGAGNEQFF
. | TRBJ2-2 | . | TRBV11-3 | TGTGCCAGCAGCCCCCGAGGCCGCGGGGAGCTGTTTTTT | CASSPRGRGELFF
. | TRBJ2-7 | TRBD1 | TRBV5-4 | TGTGCCAGCAGCTCCCCCGGGACAGGGATCTACGAGCAGTACTTC | CASSSPGTGIYEQYF
once | TRBJ1-2 | . | TRBV25-1 | TGTGCCAGCAGCGATACAGGGACCTATGGCTACACCTTC | CASSDTGTYGYTF
. | TRBJ1-5 | . | TRBV5-6 | TGTGCCAGCAGCTTGGGGGTTCTAGGGGAGCCCCAGCATTTT | CASSLGVLGEPQHF
. | TRBJ1-2 | . | TRBV18 | TGTGCCAGCTCACCAAGGTTCGGTGATGGCTACACCTTC | CASSPRFGDGYTF
few | TRBJ1-1 | . | TRBV28 | TGTGCCAGCAGCCAGTCGTTTTTTTACGCTTTCTTT | CASSQSFFYAFF
. | TRBJ1-2 | . | TRBV14 | TGTGCCAGCAGCCAAGATGAAAGCTATGGCTACACCTTC | CASSQDESYGYTF
. | TRBJ2-7 | TRBD1 | TRBV15 | TGTGCCACCAGCGCAGACAGGGGTCCCTACGAGCAGTACTTC | CATSADRGPYEQYF
. | TRBJ2-7 | . | TRBV6-1 | TGTGCCAGCAGTGAATCCCCAGCGAGCTCCTACGAGCAGTACTTC | CASSESPASSYEQYF
. | TRBJ2-3 | TRBD1 | TRBV6-4 | TGTGCCAGCAGTCCGACAGGGGCCAACACAGATACGCAGTATTTT | CASSPTGANTDTQYF
once | TRBJ2-1 | . | TRBV2 | TGTGCCAGCAGTGAATTAGCGGCAGCGAGCTCCTACAATGAGCAGTTCTTC | CASSELAAASSYNEQFF
. | TRBJ2-7 | . | TRBV21-1 | TGTGCCAGCCTTCGCGATTCTCTGGAGCAGTACTTC | CASLRDSLEQYF
. | TRBJ1-1 | . | TRBV21-1 | TGTGCCAGCAGCGGCCGGGACAGGAACACTGAAGCTTTCTTT | CASSGRDRNTEAFF
. | TRBJ1-5 | TRBD1 | TRBV28 | TGTGCCAGCAGGCAGACAGGGTTAAGCAATCAGCCCCAGCATTTT | CASRQTGLSNQPQHF
. | TRBJ1-2 | TRBD1 | TRBV6-1 | TGTGCCAGCAGTGGACAGGGGGCGATCGACTATGGCTACACCTTC | CASSGQGAIDYGYTF
. | TRBJ2-1 | . | TRBV19 | TGTGCCAGTAGTACTCTAATGAATGAGCAGTTCTTC | CASSTLMNEQFF
once | TRBJ2-2 | TRBD1 | TRBV19 | TGTGCCAGTAGTATCCGGGACAGGGGGCGATTTTTTCCCGGGGAGCTGTTTTTT | CASSIRDRGRFFPGELFF
. | TRBJ1-5 | . | TRBV28 | TGTGCCAGCAACGATTACGGATCTAGCAATCAGCCCCAGCATTTT | CASNDYGSSNQPQHF
. | TRBJ2-2 | . | TRBV10-1 | TGCGCCAGCAGGGGGAATGGTCCCGGGGAGCTGTTTTTT | CASRGNGPGELFF
. | TRBJ2-5 | . | TRBV30 | TGTGCCTGGACACGGGGAGGTTCTTTAGAGACCCAGTACTTC | CAWTRGGSLETQYF
. | TRBJ2-5 | . | TRBV12-5 | TGTGCTAGTGGTTTTAACGGGGAGACCCAGTACTTC | CASGFNGETQYF
. | TRBJ1-5 | . | TRBV6-1 | TGTGCCAGCTCCCGCCCGGGGGGTGGGTATCAGCCCCAGCATTTT | CASSRPGGGYQPQHF
. | TRBJ2-3 | . | TRBV11-2 | TGTGCCAGCAGTCATCCCCTTACTAGAGGAGGCACAGATACGCAGTATTTT | CASSHPLTRGGTDTQYF
once | TRBJ2-5 | . | TRBV18 | TGTGCCAGCTCACCACCGATGTCGGGAAGCCGTAAAGAGACCCAGTACTTC | CASSPPMSGSRKETQYF
. | TRBJ2-2 | . | TRBV2 | TGTGCCAGCAGTGAACAACGGGCGAACACCGGGGAGCTGTTTTTT | CASSEQRANTGELFF
. | TRBJ2-4 | . | TRBV10-2 | TGCGCCAGCTTAGCGGTTTCCAAAAACATTCAGTACTTC | CASLAVSKNIQYF
. | TRBJ2-7 | TRBD1 | TRBV10-2 | TGCGCCGCAGGGACAGGGCTCTCCTACGAGCAGTACTTC | CAAGTGLSYEQYF
once | TRBJ2-7 | TRBD2 | TRBV5-4 | TGTGCCAGCAGCTTGGGAAGTAGCGGGGACTACGAGCAGTACTTC | CASSLGSSGDYEQYF